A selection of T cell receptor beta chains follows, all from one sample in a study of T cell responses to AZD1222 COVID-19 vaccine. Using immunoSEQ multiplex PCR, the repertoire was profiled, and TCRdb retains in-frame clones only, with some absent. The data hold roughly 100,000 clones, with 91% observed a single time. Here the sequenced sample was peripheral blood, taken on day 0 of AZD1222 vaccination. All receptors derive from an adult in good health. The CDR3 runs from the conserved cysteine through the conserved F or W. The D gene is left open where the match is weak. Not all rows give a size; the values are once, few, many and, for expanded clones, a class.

TGTGCCAGCAGGGGTTACGAGCAGTACTTC,CASRGYEQYF,TRBJ2-7,NA,TRBV2,NA
TGTGCCAGCTCACCCGCATCGGTCGGGACTGAAGCTTTCTTT,CASSPASVGTEAFF,TRBJ1-1,NA,TRBV18,NA
TGTGCCAGCAGCCAGCAATCTCGTGGCGCTGGGACCAAAAACATTCAGTACTTC,CASSQQSRGAGTKNIQYF,TRBJ2-4,once,TRBV7-2,NA
TGTGCCAGCAGTTACGGTAGCGGGAGGGCCTCGGAGCAGTACTTC,CASSYGSGRASEQYF,TRBJ2-7,NA,TRBV6-2/TRBV6-3,TRBD2
TGTGCCAGCAGTTTCTCCCAATACGAGCAGTACTTC,CASSFSQYEQYF,TRBJ2-7,few,TRBV12-3/TRBV12-4,NA
TGTGCCAGCTCACCACCGGCTAGCGGGAACCACAATGAGCAGTTCTTC,CASSPPASGNHNEQFF,TRBJ2-1,NA,TRBV18,TRBD2
TGCGCCAGCAGCAACGAAGGGGGGATACCCCTGGGTGGCTACACCTTC,CASSNEGGIPLGGYTF,TRBJ1-2,NA,TRBV4-1,NA
TGCAGTGCTAGTACAGGGCCGAACACTGAAGCTTTCTTT,CSASTGPNTEAFF,TRBJ1-1,NA,TRBV20-1,NA
TGTGCCAGCAGTCGACAGTTAGGGGTCTACGAGCAGTACTTC,CASSRQLGVYEQYF,TRBJ2-7,NA,TRBV6-5,NA
TGCGCCAGCAGCTTCTCGCAGGTGGATTCACCCCTCCACTTT,CASSFSQVDSPLHF,TRBJ1-6,NA,TRBV5-1,NA
TGTGCCAGCAGCCATGGGGGAGGGCCACGTGAGCAGTTCTTC,CASSHGGGPREQFF,TRBJ2-1,NA,TRBV4-2,TRBD2
TGTGCCAGCTCACCCCCCCAGGGGGTAGCCAAAAACATTCAGTACTTC,CASSPPQGVAKNIQYF,TRBJ2-4,NA,TRBV18,TRBD1
TGTGCCAGCAGCAACAGGGAGTGCTACGAGCAGTACTTC,CASSNRECYEQYF,TRBJ2-7,NA,TRBV21-1,NA
TGTGCCAGCAGCCGGAGTCTGGGTACAAACAATGAGCAGTTCTTC,CASSRSLGTNNEQFF,TRBJ2-1,NA,TRBV9,NA
TGTGCCAGCAGTTCCGGGACAGGGGGGGATGAGCAGTTCTTC,CASSSGTGGDEQFF,TRBJ2-1,NA,TRBV28,TRBD1
TGTGCCAGCAGTGACCCCGGGACAGTTAATGAAAAACTGTTTTTT,CASSDPGTVNEKLFF,TRBJ1-4,NA,TRBV6-1,TRBD1
TGTGCCAGCAGAGCTCCAGCAGGACGGGGCGAGCAGTACTTC,CASRAPAGRGEQYF,TRBJ2-7,NA,TRBV28,NA
TGTGCCAGCAGCCACGGGGTAGCGGGCCTCTACGAGCAGTACTTC,CASSHGVAGLYEQYF,TRBJ2-7,NA,TRBV7-3,TRBD2
TGTGCCAGCAGCTTAGGGGACAGGGTGGGCAATGAGCAGTTCTTC,CASSLGDRVGNEQFF,TRBJ2-1,NA,TRBV7-2,TRBD1
TGTGCCAGCAGTTTCCGCAGCCTGGAGACCCAGTACTTC,CASSFRSLETQYF,TRBJ2-5,NA,TRBV28,NA
TGTGCCAGCAGCTTATTCGAGGGCCGTGGCACTGAAGCTTTCTTT,CASSLFEGRGTEAFF,TRBJ1-1,NA,TRBV7-9,NA
TGTGCCAGCTCACCAACACTAGCGGCGAACACCGGGGAGCTGTTTTTT,CASSPTLAANTGELFF,TRBJ2-2,NA,TRBV18,TRBD2
TGCGCCAGCAGCTTGGGGCAGGGGGACCCTAGCAATCAGCCCCAGCATTTT,CASSLGQGDPSNQPQHF,TRBJ1-5,once,TRBV5-1,TRBD1
TGTGCCAGCAGTTATAGCTGGGAGACCCAGTACTTC,CASSYSWETQYF,TRBJ2-5,NA,TRBV7-6,NA
TGTGCCAGCAGTTGGACAGGGGGCTATGGCTACACCTTC,CASSWTGGYGYTF,TRBJ1-2,NA,TRBV7-2,TRBD1
TGTGCCAGCAGCTCGCAGGGAGCTGGAAACACCATATATTTT,CASSSQGAGNTIYF,TRBJ1-3,NA,TRBV7-2,NA
TGTGCCAGTAAGGGGGTTGGGACAGGGGAGGAAAAACTGTTTTTT,CASKGVGTGEEKLFF,TRBJ1-4,NA,TRBV6-6,TRBD1